The 22 T cell receptor beta chains in this list originate from one sample, sequenced in a study of a mutant IDH1 vaccine in newly diagnosed glioma. Time point in this sample: week 35, safety follow-up. The vaccine gave 300 ug of a 20-mer mutant IDH1 peptide subcutaneously per dose. For these receptors, no antigen is known. Profiled with immunoSEQ multiplex PCR; TCRdb holds only in-frame clones, not every one. The sample lists around 69,000 clones, around 90% occurring once. The sample here was PBMCs, taken from a glioma patient whose treatment included an IDH1 peptide vaccine. These TCRs come from a man aged 25-40 years with glioma.

Concerning this clone: Relative to the germline gene, one junction end is altered; a read error may explain this. The rearrangement uses TRBV6-6 and TRBJ1-5; D is uncertain. The CDR3 loop spans 14 amino acids. Germline CDR1 reads MNHNY; CDR2 reads SVGAGI (reference sequence). Here the CDR3 reads CASSDRTVAGPRHF. DNA of the CDR3: TGTGCCAGCAGTGACCGGACTGTAGCTGGCCCCCGGCATTTT.

This chain connects TRBV10-3 to TRBJ1-4, with 9 bases identical to TRBD1. The CDR3 extends over 14 amino acids. With 5 bases clipped from V and 8 bases from J, the junction kept 6 bases outside the gene matches. Germline loops: CDR1 ENHRY, CDR2 SYGVKD. CDR3: CAISRTGVGEKLFF. CDR3 sequence (DNA): TGTGCCATCAGTCGGACAGGGGTAGGGGAAAAACTGTTTTTT.

Notes on this clone: At one end the junction does not follow the germline gene, possibly because of a read error. The rearrangement uses TRBV5-5 and TRBJ2-5; D is undetermined. CDR3 length: 11 amino acids. Germline CDR1 SGHKS, CDR2 YYEKEE (reference sequence). The CDR3 protein is CASSLAEVMNF. In nucleotides, the CDR3 is TGTGCCAGCAGCTTGGCCGAGGTAATGAACTTC.

The V gene is TRBV11-2, the J gene TRBJ2-3, with D perhaps TRBD1 (5 bases). The germline V gene has CDR1 SGHAT and CDR2 FQNNGV. Trimming removed 7 bases from V and 4 bases from J, with 15 bases in between. This CDR3 is 14 amino acids long. In DNA form, the CDR3 reads TGTGCCAGCATAAACCGCCGGACATCAGATACGCAGTATTTT. Protein: CASINRRTSDTQYF.

The chain combines TRBV28 with TRBJ2-5; possible D gene TRBD2, 5 bases. This CDR3 is built from 16 residues. Between the trimmed V and J ends, which lost 3 bases and 0 bases, there was a span of 14 bases. Looked up from germline, CDR1 is MDHEN and CDR2 is SYDVKM. CDR3 sequence: CASSLGRGRNQETQYF. The CDR3 DNA sequence: TGTGCCAGCAGTTTGGGCCGGGGTAGGAACCAAGAGACCCAGTACTTC.

The chain joins TRBV7-9 to TRBJ1-1; D call uncertain. Trimming cost V 1 base and J 3 bases, with 6 bases left between them. The CDR3 is 13 residues long. CDR1 and CDR2 (germline): SEHNR, FQNEAQ (reference sequence). CDR3 residues: CASSLVLDTEAFF. In DNA form, the CDR3 reads TGTGCCAGCAGCTTAGTTTTGGACACTGAAGCTTTCTTT.

The chain uses TRBV30 and TRBJ2-1; D unclear. CDR3 length equals 13 residues. In germline, CDR1 is GTSNPN, CDR2 SVGIG (reference sequence). V was pared by 0 bases and J by 7 bases, with 10 bases between. CDR3 in amino acids: CAWSVSGANEQFF. The CDR3 DNA follows: TGTGCCTGGAGTGTATCAGGTGCGAATGAGCAGTTCTTC.

The J gene is TRBJ2-1, the V gene TRBV7-6; 8 bases agree with TRBD2. Germline lookup yields CDR1 SGHVS and CDR2 FNYEAQ. The trim removed 5 bases at V and 8 bases at J, leaving 8 bases unmatched. The CDR3 totals 14 residues. DNA for the CDR3: TGTGCCAGCAGCCAACGGGGGGGAATGGATGAGCAGTTCTTC. Translation gives CASSQRGGMDEQFF.

V and J are TRBV9 and TRBJ1-1, with D tentatively TRBD1 (5 bases). The germline V gene encodes CDR1 SGDLS and CDR2 YYNGEE. This CDR3 has 18 residues. V dropped 0 bases and J dropped 1 base, with 19 bases sitting between them. CDR3 sequence reads: CASSVDPHSTEKNTEAFF. CDR3 coding DNA: TGTGCCAGCAGCGTAGACCCCCATTCGACAGAGAAGAACACTGAAGCTTTCTTT.

The chain uses TRBV5-6 and TRBJ1-1; D possibly corresponds to TRBD1 (6 bases). This CDR3 is built from 14 residues. Germline V gene data show CDR1 as SGHDT and CDR2 as YYEEEE. Deletions cut 3 bases from V and 3 bases from J, with 12 bases between. The CDR3 spells CASSSGAADTEAFF. The CDR3 DNA reads TGTGCCAGCAGCTCGGGGGCAGCCGACACTGAAGCTTTCTTT. The full variable domain, its missing parts supplied by reference TRBV5-6 and TRBJ1-1, is DAGVTQSPTHLIKTRGQQVTLRCSPKSGHDTVSWYQQALGQGPQFIFQYYEEEERQRGNFPDRFSGHQFPNYSSELNVNALLLGDSALYLCASSSGAADTEAFFGQGTRLTVV.

The chain couples TRBV18 to TRBJ1-5; TRBD1 matches 7 bases. Germline CDR1 is KGHSH and CDR2 is LQKENI. V trimming: 6 bases; J trimming: 9 bases; junction bases outside the gene matches: 14. This CDR3 contains 15 residues. The CDR3 is CASSPNLDRPRPQHF. CDR3 DNA sequence: TGTGCCAGCTCGCCTAACCTGGACAGGCCGCGGCCCCAGCATTTT.

The rearrangement links TRBV5-6 to TRBJ2-7, with 7 bases identical to TRBD2. J gave up 2 bases and V 1 base, and 6 bases lay outside the gene matches. This CDR3 has 15 amino acids. Germline CDR1 is SGHDT and CDR2 is YYEEEE. DNA of the CDR3: TGTGCCAGCAGCTTGACTAGCGTCGGTCCCTACGAGCAGTACTTC. It codes for CASSLTSVGPYEQYF. Using reference TRBV5-6 and TRBJ2-7 for the parts outside the CDR3, the full variable domain is DAGVTQSPTHLIKTRGQQVTLRCSPKSGHDTVSWYQQALGQGPQFIFQYYEEEERQRGNFPDRFSGHQFPNYSSELNVNALLLGDSALYLCASSLTSVGPYEQYFGPGTRLTVT.

This clone was counted a single time. The chain carries TRBV5-1 and TRBJ2-7, with D perhaps TRBD1 or TRBD2 (5 bases each). The CDR3 extends over 14 amino acids. Germline CDR1 SGHRS, CDR2 YFSETQ. Trimming left V 3 bases short and J 4 bases short, with 14 bases between. This CDR3 is CASSSTRGEYEQYF. CDR3 sequence (DNA): TGCGCCAGCAGCTCCACCCGGGGCGAATACGAGCAGTACTTC.

The V and J genes are TRBV28 and TRBJ2-1, with D unclear. Per the germline V gene, CDR1 is MDHEN and CDR2 is SYDVKM. The CDR3 has 16 amino acids. Trimming took off 0 bases at V and 0 bases at J, with 9 bases between the two ends. CDR3 coding DNA: TGTGCCAGCAGTTTATGGTACACGAGCTCCTACAATGAGCAGTTCTTC. It yields the protein CASSLWYTSSYNEQFF.

The chain couples TRBV4-2 to TRBJ2-7; 8 bases are shared with TRBD1. The CDR3 runs to 15 residues. The germline CDR1 and CDR2 sequences are LGHNA and YNFKEQ. Trimming removed 5 bases from V and 5 bases from J; junction bases left unmatched: 11. CDR3 bases: TGTGCCAGCAGCTTGAGAGACAGGGGTTGGAACGAGCAGTACTTC. This encodes CASSLRDRGWNEQYF.

This clone was detected a few times. At the DNA level, this CDR3 is encoded by other sequences in the same sample as well. The rearrangement joins TRBV6-5 to TRBJ1-1; D uncertain. Trimming cost V 6 bases and J 2 bases, with 7 bases left between them. The CDR3 is 12 residues long. The V gene's germline CDR1 is MNHEY and CDR2 SVGAGI. The CDR3 DNA follows: TGTGCCAGCAGCCGCACTAACACTGAAGCTTTCTTT. This gives the protein CASSRTNTEAFF.

This clone has only a few counts. The V and J genes are TRBV30 and TRBJ1-1; no definite D call. V lost 0 bases and J 9 bases, leaving 8 bases between the germline ends. The CDR3 totals 11 residues. Germline V gene data show CDR1 as GTSNPN and CDR2 as SVGIG (reference sequence). The CDR3 sequence is CAWSVGSQAFF. CDR3 in DNA: TGTGCCTGGAGTGTAGGGAGCCAAGCTTTCTTT.

This clone was observed a few times. The chain carries TRBV6-5 and TRBJ2-2; D unclear. The V end lost 11 bases, the J end lost 3 bases, and 16 bases lay between the germline ends. This CDR3 region has 14 residues. Germline-derived CDR1 and CDR2 are MNHEY and SVGAGI. The DNA of the CDR3 is TGTGCCTCTAGGGTGGTTCGGGACACCGGGGAGCTGTTTTTT. Its translation: CASRVVRDTGELFF.

This clone was seen once. V is TRBV28 and J is TRBJ1-2; D unclear. This CDR3 has 15 residues. V was clipped by 4 bases and J by 9 bases, with 21 bases between them. Germline V gives CDR1 MDHEN, CDR2 SYDVKM. The CDR3 is CASSSRLNTAGSYTF. Here the CDR3 DNA reads TGTGCCAGCAGTTCTCGGTTAAACACCGCCGGCAGCTACACCTTC.

This chain links TRBV6-5 with TRBJ2-1, with 10 bases lining up with TRBD1. The CDR3 has 16 amino acids. Germline trimming cut 4 bases from V and 8 bases from J; bases unmatched to any gene: 11. From germline, CDR1 is MNHEY and CDR2 SVGAGI. Here the CDR3 DNA reads TGTGCCAGCAGTTCTTGGTGGACAGGGGGACGGGATGAGCAGTTCTTC. Protein: CASSSWWTGGRDEQFF.

This clone was found a few times. The chain combines TRBV19 with TRBJ1-5; D gene uncertain. CDR1 is LNHDA and CDR2 is SQIVND in the germline V gene (reference sequence). V was pared by 3 bases and J by 7 bases, with 7 bases between. The CDR3 length is 12 residues. In DNA form, the CDR3 reads TGTGCCAGTAGTATCCGGCAACAGCCCCAGCATTTT. Encoded protein: CASSIRQQPQHF.

This chain connects TRBV28 to TRBJ2-7; TRBD2 might be the D (6 bases). Germline lookup yields CDR1 MDHEN and CDR2 SYDVKM. This CDR3 has 13 amino acids. V gave up 10 bases and J gave up 2 bases, with 15 bases separating them. CDR3 nucleotide sequence: TGTGCCACCGAAAAGCGGGTTCCCTACGAGCAGTACTTC. It yields the protein CATEKRVPYEQYF.